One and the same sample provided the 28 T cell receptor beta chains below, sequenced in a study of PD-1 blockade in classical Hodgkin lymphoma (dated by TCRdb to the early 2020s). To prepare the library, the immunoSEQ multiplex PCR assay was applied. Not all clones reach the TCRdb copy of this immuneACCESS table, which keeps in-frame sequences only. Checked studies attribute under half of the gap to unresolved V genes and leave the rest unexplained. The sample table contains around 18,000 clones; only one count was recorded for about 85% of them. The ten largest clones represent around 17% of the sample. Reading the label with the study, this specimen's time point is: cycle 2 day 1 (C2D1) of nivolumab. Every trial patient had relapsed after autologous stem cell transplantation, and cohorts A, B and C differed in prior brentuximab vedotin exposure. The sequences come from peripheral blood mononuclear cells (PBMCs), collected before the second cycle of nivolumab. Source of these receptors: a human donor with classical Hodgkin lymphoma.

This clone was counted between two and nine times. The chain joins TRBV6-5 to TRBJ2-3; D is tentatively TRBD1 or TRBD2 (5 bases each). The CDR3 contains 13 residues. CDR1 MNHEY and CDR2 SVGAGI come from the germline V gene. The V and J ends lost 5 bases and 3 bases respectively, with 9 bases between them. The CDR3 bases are TGTGCCAGCAGTCAGGGAGCTACAGATACGCAGTATTTT. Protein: CASSQGATDTQYF.

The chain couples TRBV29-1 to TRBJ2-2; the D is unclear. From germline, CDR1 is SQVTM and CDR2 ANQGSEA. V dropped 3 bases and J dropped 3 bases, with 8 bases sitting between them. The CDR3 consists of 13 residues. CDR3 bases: TGCAGCGTTGACCCGAGTTACACCGGGGAGCTGTTTTTT. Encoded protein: CSVDPSYTGELFF.

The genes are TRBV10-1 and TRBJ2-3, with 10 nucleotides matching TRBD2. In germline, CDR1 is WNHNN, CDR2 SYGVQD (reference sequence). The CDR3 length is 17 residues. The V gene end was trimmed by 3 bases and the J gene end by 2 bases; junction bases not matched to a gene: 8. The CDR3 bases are TGCGCCAGCAGTGACGTTGCTAGCGGGGGACTCACAGATACGCAGTATTTT. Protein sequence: CASSDVASGGLTDTQYF.

DNA of the CDR3: TGTGCCAGCTCAACAGGGTTTAACACCGGGGAGCTGTTTTTT. Protein product: CASSTGFNTGELFF. The chain couples TRBV18 to TRBJ2-2, with D perhaps matching TRBD1 (6 bases). This CDR3 comprises 14 residues. CDR1 is KGHSH, CDR2 LQKENI, per germline. The ends were cut back, 5 bases at V and 2 bases at J, with 9 bases in the middle.

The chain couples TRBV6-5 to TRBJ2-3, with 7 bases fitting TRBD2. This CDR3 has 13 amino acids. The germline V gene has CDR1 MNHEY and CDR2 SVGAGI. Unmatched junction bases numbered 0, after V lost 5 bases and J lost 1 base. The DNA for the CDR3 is TGTGCCAGCAGTACTAGCGGCACAGATACGCAGTATTTT. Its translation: CASSTSGTDTQYF.

This CDR3 reads CASSQDDKSYEQYF. The CDR3 region has the DNA TGCGCCAGCAGCCAAGACGACAAGAGCTACGAGCAGTACTTC. This sequence joins TRBV4-3 and TRBJ2-7; D is undetermined. The V gene's germline CDR1 is LGHNA and CDR2 YSLEER. The CDR3 totals 14 residues. The V and J ends lost 0 bases and 3 bases respectively, with 9 bases between them.

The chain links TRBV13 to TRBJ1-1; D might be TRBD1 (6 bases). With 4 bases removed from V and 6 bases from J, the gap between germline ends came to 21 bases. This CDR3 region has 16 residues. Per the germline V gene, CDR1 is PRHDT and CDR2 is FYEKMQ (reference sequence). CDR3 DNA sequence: TGTGCCAGCAGCTCCCCAGGGGTGTTCGTACTTCCTGAAGCTTTCTTT. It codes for CASSSPGVFVLPEAFF.

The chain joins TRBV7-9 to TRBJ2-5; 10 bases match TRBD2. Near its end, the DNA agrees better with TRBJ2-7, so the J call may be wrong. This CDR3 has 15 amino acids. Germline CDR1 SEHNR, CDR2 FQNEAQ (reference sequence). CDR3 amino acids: CASSSWTSGSYEQYF. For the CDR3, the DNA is TGTGCCAGCAGCTCCTGGACTAGCGGCTCCTACGAGCAGTACTTC.

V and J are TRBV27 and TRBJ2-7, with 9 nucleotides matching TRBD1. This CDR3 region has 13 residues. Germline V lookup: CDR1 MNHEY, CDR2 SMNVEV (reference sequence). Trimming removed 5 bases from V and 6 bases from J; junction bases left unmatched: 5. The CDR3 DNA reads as TGTGCCAGCAGTCCGGGACAGGGAGGCGAGCAGTACTTC. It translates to CASSPGQGGEQYF.

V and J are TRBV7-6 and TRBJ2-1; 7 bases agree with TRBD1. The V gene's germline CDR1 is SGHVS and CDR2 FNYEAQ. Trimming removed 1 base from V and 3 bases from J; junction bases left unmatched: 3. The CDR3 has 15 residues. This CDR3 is CASSLGQGDYNEQFF. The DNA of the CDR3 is TGTGCCAGCAGCTTAGGACAGGGAGACTACAATGAGCAGTTCTTC.

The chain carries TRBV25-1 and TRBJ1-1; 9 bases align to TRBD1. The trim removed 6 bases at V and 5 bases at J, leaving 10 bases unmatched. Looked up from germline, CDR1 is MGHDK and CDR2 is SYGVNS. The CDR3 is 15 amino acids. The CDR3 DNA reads TGTGCCAGCAGCTACTCCGGGACAGGGAAGACTGAAGCTTTCTTT. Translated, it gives CASSYSGTGKTEAFF. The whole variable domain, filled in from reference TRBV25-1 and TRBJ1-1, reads EADIYQTPRYLVIGTGKKITLECSQTMGHDKMYWYQQDPGMELHLIHYSYGVNSTEKGDLSSESTVSRIRTEHFPLTLESARPSHTSQYLCASSYSGTGKTEAFFGQGTRLTVV.

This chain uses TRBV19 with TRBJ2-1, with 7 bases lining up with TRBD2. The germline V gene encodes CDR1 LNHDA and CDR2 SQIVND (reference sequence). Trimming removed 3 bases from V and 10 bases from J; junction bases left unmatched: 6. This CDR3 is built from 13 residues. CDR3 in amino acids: CASSMGGRDEQFF. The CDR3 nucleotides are TGTGCCAGTAGTATGGGGGGGAGGGACGAGCAGTTCTTC.

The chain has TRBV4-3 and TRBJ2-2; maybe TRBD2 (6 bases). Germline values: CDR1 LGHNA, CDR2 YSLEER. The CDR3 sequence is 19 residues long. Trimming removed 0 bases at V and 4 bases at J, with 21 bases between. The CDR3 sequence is CASSQDLARIKGGTGELFF. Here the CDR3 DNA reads TGCGCCAGCAGCCAAGATCTAGCGAGAATTAAGGGCGGCACCGGGGAGCTGTTTTTT.

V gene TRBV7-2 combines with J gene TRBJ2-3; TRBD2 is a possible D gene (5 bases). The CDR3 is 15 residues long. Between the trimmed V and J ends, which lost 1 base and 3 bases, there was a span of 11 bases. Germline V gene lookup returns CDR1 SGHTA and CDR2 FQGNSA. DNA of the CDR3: TGTGCCAGCAGCTTAGGCGGCCGCGGGACAGATACGCAGTATTTT. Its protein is CASSLGGRGTDTQYF.

The CDR3, as DNA: TGTGCCAGCAGCCAACTTTGGACTAGCAACTCCTACAATGAGCAGTTCTTC. Its protein product is CASSQLWTSNSYNEQFF. The rearrangement joins TRBV14 to TRBJ2-1, with 8 bases matching TRBD2. The CDR3 has 17 amino acids. Trimming took 2 bases from V and 0 from J; bases not matched to a gene: 6. The germline V gene has CDR1 SGHDN and CDR2 FVKESK.

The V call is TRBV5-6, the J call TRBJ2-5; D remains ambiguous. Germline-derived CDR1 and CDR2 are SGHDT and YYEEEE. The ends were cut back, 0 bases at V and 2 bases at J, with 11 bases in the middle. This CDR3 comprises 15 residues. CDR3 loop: CASSLVPLKQETQYF. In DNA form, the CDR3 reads TGTGCCAGCAGCTTGGTCCCACTCAAACAAGAGACCCAGTACTTC.

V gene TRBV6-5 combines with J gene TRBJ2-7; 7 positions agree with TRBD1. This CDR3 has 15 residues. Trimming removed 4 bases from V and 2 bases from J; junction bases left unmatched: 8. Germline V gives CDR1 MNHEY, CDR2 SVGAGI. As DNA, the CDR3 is TGTGCCAGCAGTTTAGGGGGCCGAATCACCTACGAGCAGTACTTC. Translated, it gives CASSLGGRITYEQYF.

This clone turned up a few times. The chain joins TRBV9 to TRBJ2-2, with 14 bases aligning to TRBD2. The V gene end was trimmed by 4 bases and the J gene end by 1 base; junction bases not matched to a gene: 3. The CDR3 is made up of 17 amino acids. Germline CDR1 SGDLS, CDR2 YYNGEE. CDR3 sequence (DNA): TGTGCCAGCAGCATCGGGACTAGCGGGGGGAACACCGGGGAGCTGTTTTTT. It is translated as CASSIGTSGGNTGELFF.

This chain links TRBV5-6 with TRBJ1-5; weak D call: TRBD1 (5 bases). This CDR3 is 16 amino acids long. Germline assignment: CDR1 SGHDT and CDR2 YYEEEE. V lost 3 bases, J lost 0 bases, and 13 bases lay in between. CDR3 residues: CASSWGPNYSNQPQHF. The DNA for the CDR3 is TGTGCCAGCAGCTGGGGACCGAACTATAGCAATCAGCCCCAGCATTTT.

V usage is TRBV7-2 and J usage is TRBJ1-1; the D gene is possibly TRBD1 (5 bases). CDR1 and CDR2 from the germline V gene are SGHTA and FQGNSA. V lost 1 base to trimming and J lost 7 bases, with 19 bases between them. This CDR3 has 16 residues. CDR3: CASSLEGRGGGIEAFF. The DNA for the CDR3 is TGTGCCAGCAGCTTAGAAGGTCGTGGGGGAGGAATTGAAGCTTTCTTT. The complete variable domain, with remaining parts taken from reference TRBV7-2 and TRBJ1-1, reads GAGVSQSPSNKVTEKGKDVELRCDPISGHTALYWYRQSLGQGLEFLIYFQGNSAPDKSGLPSDRFSAERTGGSVSTLTIQRTQQEDSAVYLCASSLEGRGGGIEAFFGQGTRLTVV.

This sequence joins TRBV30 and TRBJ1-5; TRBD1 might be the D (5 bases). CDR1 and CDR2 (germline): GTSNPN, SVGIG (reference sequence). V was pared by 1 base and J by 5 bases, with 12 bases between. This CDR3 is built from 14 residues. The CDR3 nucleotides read TGTGCCTGGAGTGGGGGCGGAAAGGATCAGCCCCAGCATTTT. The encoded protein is CAWSGGGKDQPQHF.

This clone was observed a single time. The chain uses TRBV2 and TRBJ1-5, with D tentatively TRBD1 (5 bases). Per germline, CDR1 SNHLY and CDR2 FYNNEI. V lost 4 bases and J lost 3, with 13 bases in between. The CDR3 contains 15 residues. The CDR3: CASSGRSGPNQPQHF. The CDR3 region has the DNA TGTGCCAGCAGTGGACGCTCAGGGCCCAATCAGCCCCAGCATTTT.

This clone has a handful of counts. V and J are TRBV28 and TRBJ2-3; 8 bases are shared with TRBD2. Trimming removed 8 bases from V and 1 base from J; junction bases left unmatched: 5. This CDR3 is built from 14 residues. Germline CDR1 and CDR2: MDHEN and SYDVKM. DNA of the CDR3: TGTGCCAGCTGCGCGGGAGGAGGCACAGATACGCAGTATTTT. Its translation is CASCAGGGTDTQYF.

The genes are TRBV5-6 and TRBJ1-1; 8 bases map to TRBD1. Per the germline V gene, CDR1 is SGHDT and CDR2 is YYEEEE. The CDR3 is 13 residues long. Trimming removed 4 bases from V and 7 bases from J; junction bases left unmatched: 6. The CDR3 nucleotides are TGTGCCAGCAGCAGAACAGGGGGGAGTGAAGCTTTCTTT. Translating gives CASSRTGGSEAFF.

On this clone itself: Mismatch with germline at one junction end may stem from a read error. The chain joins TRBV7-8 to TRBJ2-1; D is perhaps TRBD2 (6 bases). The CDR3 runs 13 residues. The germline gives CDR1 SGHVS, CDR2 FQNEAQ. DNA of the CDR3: TGTGCCAGCAGCATGACTAGTGTGCCTCCAAAGATCTTC. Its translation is CASSMTSVPPKIF.

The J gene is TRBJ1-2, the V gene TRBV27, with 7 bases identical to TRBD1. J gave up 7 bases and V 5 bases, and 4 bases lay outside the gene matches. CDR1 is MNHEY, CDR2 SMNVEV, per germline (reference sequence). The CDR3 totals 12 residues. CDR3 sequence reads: CASSATGFGYTF. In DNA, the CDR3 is TGTGCCAGCAGTGCGACAGGGTTTGGCTACACCTTC.

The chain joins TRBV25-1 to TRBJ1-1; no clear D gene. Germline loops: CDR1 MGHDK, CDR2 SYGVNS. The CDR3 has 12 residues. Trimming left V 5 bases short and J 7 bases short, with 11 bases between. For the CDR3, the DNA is TGTGCCAGCAGTTGGCGGCGGGATGAAGCTTTCTTT. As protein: CASSWRRDEAFF.

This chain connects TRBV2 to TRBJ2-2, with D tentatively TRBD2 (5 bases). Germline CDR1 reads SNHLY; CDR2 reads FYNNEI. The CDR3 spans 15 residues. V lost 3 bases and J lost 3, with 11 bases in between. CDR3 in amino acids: CASSELAIDTGELFF. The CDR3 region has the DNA TGTGCCAGCAGTGAGTTAGCGATCGACACCGGGGAGCTGTTTTTT.